The rows below give T cell receptor beta chains drawn from one sample of a study of CD8+CD57+ T cells in acquired aplastic anemia. TCRdb analysed the reads with MiXCR anew, one entry per CDR3 protein. The sample consists of a few hundred thousand distinct CDR3 sequences, 65% to 75% of them appearing once. The material sequenced was sorted CD4+, CD8+, or CD8+CD57+ T cells (not recorded which) from PBMCs. The receptor source for this set is a human donor in good health, serving as a control. Both conserved end residues are part of each CDR3. The D gene is left open where the match is weak. For some rows the clone size is stated as once, few or many, or as a class when expanded; others skip it.

TRBV20-1	TRBJ1-6	few	14	.	TGCAGTGCTAGAGTAGGGGAGGATAATTCGCCCCTCCACTTT	CSARVGEDNSPLHF
TRBV7-9	TRBJ2-3	.	14	.	TGTGCCAGCAGACCTATGACTGGCACAGGTACGCAGTATTTT	CASRPMTGTGTQYF
TRBV7-9	TRBJ2-5	.	13	.	TGTGCCAGCAGCTTGGCCCCCTCGGAGACCCAGTACTTC	CASSLAPSETQYF
TRBV20-1	TRBJ2-5	once	13	.	TGCAGCGCTAGAGCAGTGGGGGAAAAGACCCAGTACTTC	CSARAVGEKTQYF
TRBV30	TRBJ1-2	few	13	.	TGTGCCTGGGTCGAAGGGGGTAACTATGGCTACACCTTC	CAWVEGGNYGYTF
TRBV20-1	TRBJ1-2	once	16	.	TGCAGTGCTAGCCCGGGGGCGACCATAGCTAACTATGGCTACACCTTC	CSASPGATIANYGYTF
TRBV9	TRBJ2-1	.	13	.	TGTGCCAGCAAGGGGGAGGGCCTTAATGAGCAGTTCTTC	CASKGEGLNEQFF
TRBV9	TRBJ1-2	.	13	.	TGTGCCAGCAGCGTATTGGGGGCGCATGGCTACACCTTC	CASSVLGAHGYTF
TRBV12-5	TRBJ1-6	.	17	TRBD1	TGTGCTAGTGGTTTAGATTCCTCGACAGGGGGAAGGTCACCCCTCCACTTT	CASGLDSSTGGRSPLHF
TRBV6-2/TRBV6-3	TRBJ2-3	.	15	.	TGTGCCATCATACGACTTAGCAGTAGCACAGATACGCAGTATTTT	CAIIRLSSSTDTQYF
TRBV7-8	TRBJ2-2	.	15	.	TGTGCCAGCAGCCGGCCCGGGAGTATCGCCGGGGAGATGTTTTTT	CASSRPGSIAGEMFF
TRBV7-3	TRBJ2-7	.	13	.	TGTGCCAGCAGTCGGGGGTCTACCTACGAGCAGTACTTC	CASSRGSTYEQYF